The subject of this entry is one TCR beta chain. Authors' methods: Using reference gene primer amplification, nucleated cell counts were estimated. The method was immunoSEQ multiplex PCR; TCRdb's version includes in-frame clones alone and lacks a portion of them. V and J calls and clone size come straight from that table; D and trimming were deduced from the DNA. The sample contains 150,000 to 200,000 clones, roughly nine tenths of which appear only once. The data were taken from a study of blood T cell repertoires in COVID-19. Study overall: Material from acute and convalescent COVID-19 was sourced from the United States, Italy and Spain. The cDNA or gDNA used as material had been derived from T cells, B-cell-depleted T cells, or PBMCs.

Trimming took 5 bases from V and 7 from J; bases not matched to a gene: 19. The CDR3 sequence is 18 residues long. Germline V gene lookup returns CDR1 MNHNY and CDR2 SVGAGI (reference sequence). This receptor was taken from a man aged 55 to 70 with active or convalescent COVID-19. V gene TRBV6-6 combines with J gene TRBJ2-3, with 9 nucleotides matching TRBD2. The sequencing input was peripheral blood. This chain's CDR3 is CASSRERGGGNIRYTQYF. Here the CDR3 DNA reads TGTGCCAGCAGTCGGGAGCGCGGGGGGGGGAATATACGCTATACGCAGTATTTT.